One T cell receptor (beta chain) is described in this entry. What it binds is unknown. This specimen comes from a study of Ad26.COV2.S vaccination and SARS-CoV-2 variants. Study results and limitations: Across vaccine and placebo recipients, the breadth of non-spike TCRs was similar.

Treatment defined: 15 to 20 received Ad26.COV2.S at low or high dose, single or two shots; about 5 received placebo; per-sample allocation not given. Collection of the samples took place on day 63 after the first injection of vaccine or placebo. An adult aged 18-55 years in Boston served as the donor. It was Wuhan-strain SARS-CoV-2 spike that the Ad26 vaccine vector expressed. Method: immunoSEQ multiplex PCR; TCRdb's copy keeps in-frame clones and lacks some. This sample carries 350,000 to 500,000 clones, 75% to 90% of them seen once, and the ten largest clones take about 2.5%. Unmatched junction bases numbered 7, after V lost 7 bases and J lost 5 bases. The CDR3 has 13 amino acids. Germline CDR1 is ENHRY and CDR2 is SYGVKD.

This rearrangement joins TRBV10-3 to TRBJ2-7, with 8 bases matching TRBD1. This clonotype was sampled from a person between 18 and 65 years old who received the Ad26.COV2.S COVID-19 vaccine or a placebo. Sequenced material: peripheral blood, taken in a trial of Ad26.COV2.S vaccine versus placebo. CDR3 protein: CAIKGQESNEQYF. The CDR3 DNA is TGTGCCATCAAGGGACAGGAATCCAACGAGCAGTACTTC.